Below are 30 T cell receptor beta chains sequenced from a single sample in a study of blood T cell repertoires in COVID-19. TCRdb's table, derived via immunoSEQ multiplex PCR, lists solely in-frame clones and lacks some. The sample lists under 250,000 clones; 80% to 90% were seen once. The sequencing sample was made of peripheral blood. All receptors derive from a man aged 50-59 years with active or convalescent COVID-19.

This clone appeared once. In DNA, the CDR3 is TGCGCCAGCAGCCTGGGACCAGCGGCAGATACGCAGTATTTT. Its translation is CASSLGPAADTQYF. The chain recombines TRBV5-1 with TRBJ2-3; either TRBD1 or TRBD2 may fit D (5 bases each). The germline gives CDR1 SGHRS, CDR2 YFSETQ. The V gene lost 4 bases and the J gene lost 4 bases, with 13 bases spanning the gap. CDR3 size: 14 residues.

V and J are TRBV5-6 and TRBJ1-2; D ambiguous. The CDR3 totals 16 residues. Germline CDR1 SGHDT, CDR2 YYEEEE. The germline V and J ends were trimmed by 0 bases and 2 bases, with 14 bases remaining between them. The CDR3 sequence is CASSLVVRTSNYGYTF. In DNA, the CDR3 is TGTGCCAGCAGCTTGGTCGTTAGGACTTCGAACTATGGCTACACCTTC.

This clone has a single count. This sequence joins TRBV3-1 (or the pseudogene TRBV3-2) and TRBJ1-1; tentative D call: TRBD1 (5 bases). The V gene lost 4 bases and the J gene lost 10 bases, with 16 bases spanning the gap. The CDR3 runs to 13 residues. In germline, CDR1 is LGHDT, CDR2 YNNKEL (reference sequence). CDR3 bases: TGTGCCAGCAGCCCGAGGCAGGGTGCGCCAGCTTTCTTT. Translated: CASSPRQGAPAFF.

The V gene is TRBV6-5, the J gene TRBJ2-7; a weak D match, TRBD1 (5 bases). The CDR3 totals 15 residues. V lost 8 bases and J lost 4, with 21 bases in between. In germline, CDR1 is MNHEY, CDR2 SVGAGI. CDR3 sequence (DNA): TGTGCCAGCTTAGGACAAGGGAAGGCCAATTACGAGCAGTACGTC. This sequence encodes CASLGQGKANYEQYV.

The chain couples TRBV9 to TRBJ2-1; D may be TRBD1 (6 bases). The V gene's germline CDR1 is SGDLS and CDR2 YYNGEE. The CDR3 spans 17 residues. Trimming pared 0 bases from V and 0 bases from J, leaving 13 bases between. CDR3 sequence (DNA): TGTGCCAGCAGCGTAGCTCCAGGGACAAGCTCCTACAATGAGCAGTTCTTC. It yields the protein CASSVAPGTSSYNEQFF.

V and J are TRBV19 and TRBJ2-4; 7 bases match TRBD1. Unmatched junction bases numbered 13, after V lost 1 base and J lost 13 bases. Per germline, CDR1 LNHDA and CDR2 SQIVND (reference sequence). The CDR3 is 15 amino acids. The CDR3 loop is CASSIGGPRQGEQYF. The CDR3 DNA reads as TGTGCCAGTAGTATAGGGGGGCCTCGACAGGGAGAGCAGTACTTC.

The J gene is TRBJ2-1, the V gene TRBV24-1, with 9 bases aligning to TRBD1. The CDR3 extends over 16 amino acids. Germline V gives CDR1 KGHDR, CDR2 SFDVKD. V gave up 3 bases and J gave up 6 bases; unmatched junction bases: 8. The CDR3 coding sequence is TGTGCCACCAGTGATCCGTCGGGGGACAGGGCCAATGAGCAGTTCTTC. It translates to CATSDPSGDRANEQFF.

This chain links TRBV28 with TRBJ1-2; D may be TRBD1 (5 bases). The CDR3 is 14 amino acids. The V end lost 5 bases, the J end lost 2 bases, and 12 bases lay between the germline ends. From germline, CDR1 is MDHEN and CDR2 SYDVKM. CDR3 DNA: TGTGCCAGCAGTCCATCTGACAGAAACTATGGCTACACCTTC. It codes for CASSPSDRNYGYTF.

This chain uses TRBV18 with TRBJ2-3, with 10 bases aligning to TRBD1. Per the germline V gene, CDR1 is KGHSH and CDR2 is LQKENI. J gave up 3 bases and V 6 bases, and 6 bases lay outside the gene matches. This CDR3 is 15 amino acids long. The DNA of the CDR3 is TGTGCCAGCTCGCGTGGGACAGGGGAGACAGATACGCAGTATTTT. This codes for CASSRGTGETDTQYF.

This clone showed up just a few times. The chain uses TRBV7-6 and TRBJ2-5; D is unclear. Germline V gene sequence: CDR1 SGHVS, CDR2 FNYEAQ. Trimming stripped 5 bases from V and 1 base from J, with 8 bases between. This CDR3 spans 13 amino acids. The CDR3: CASSPEVQETQYF. CDR3 bases: TGTGCCAGCAGCCCCGAGGTCCAAGAGACCCAGTACTTC.

V is TRBV6-2 or TRBV6-3 and J is TRBJ1-5; D not resolved. CDR3 size: 12 residues. V lost 2 bases, J lost 6 bases, and 5 bases lay in between. Germline values: CDR1 MNHEY, CDR2 SVGEGT. In DNA form, the CDR3 reads TGTGCCAGCAGTTACCGAGTTCAGCCCCAGCATTTT. Its protein product is CASSYRVQPQHF.

The V and J genes are TRBV6-6 and TRBJ1-3; D gene ambiguous. This CDR3 has 12 amino acids. V was clipped by 4 bases and J by 5 bases, with 6 bases between them. Germline V gene lookup returns CDR1 MNHNY and CDR2 SVGAGI (reference sequence). The CDR3 DNA sequence: TGTGCCAGCAGTTCGTCTCGAAACACCATATATTTT. Protein product: CASSSSRNTIYF.

This clone appeared once. The V call is TRBV4-3, the J call TRBJ2-7; 10 positions match TRBD1. Per the germline V gene, CDR1 is LGHNA and CDR2 is YSLEER. V was clipped by 0 bases and J by 2 bases; unmatched bases: 4. The CDR3 has 16 residues. CDR3 loop: CASSQEGQGGTYEQYF. CDR3 DNA sequence: TGCGCCAGCAGCCAAGAAGGACAGGGGGGGACCTACGAGCAGTACTTC.

This clone was counted a few times. J is TRBJ2-7 and V is TRBV10-3; TRBD1 agrees at 7 bases. V shed 0 bases and J 4 bases; nucleotides not matched to a gene: 6. CDR3 size: 15 residues. The germline V gene encodes CDR1 ENHRY and CDR2 SYGVKD. The DNA for the CDR3 is TGTGCCATCAGTGAGTCGACAGGGAAGGCATACGAGCAGTACTTC. Translation gives CAISESTGKAYEQYF.

This chain joins TRBV3-1 (or the pseudogene TRBV3-2) and TRBJ1-1; TRBD1 might be the D (5 bases). This CDR3 comprises 17 residues. V shed 2 bases and J shed 2 bases, with 18 bases lying between them. The germline V gene has CDR1 LGHDT and CDR2 YNNKEL (reference sequence). CDR3 sequence: CASSQHLISQGNTEAFF. For the CDR3, the DNA is TGTGCCAGCAGCCAACATCTCATTTCGCAGGGCAACACTGAAGCTTTCTTT.

The rearrangement joins TRBV18 to TRBJ2-5; 8 bases map to TRBD1. The V and J ends lost 6 bases and 5 bases, in that order; junction bases with no gene match: 8. This CDR3 region has 14 residues. Looked up from germline, CDR1 is KGHSH and CDR2 is LQKENI. CDR3 sequence (DNA): TGTGCCAGCTCCCAACTAGGACAGGGTGAGACCCAGTACTTC. Translated: CASSQLGQGETQYF.

The gene calls are TRBV7-2 and TRBJ2-7, with TRBD2 matching 11 bases. With V trimmed by 3 bases and J by 4 bases, 2 bases remained unmatched. The germline V gene has CDR1 SGHTA and CDR2 FQGNSA. This CDR3 comprises 14 residues. CDR3 bases: TGTGCCAGCAGCTTTACTAGCGGGAGTTACGAGCAGTACTTC. As protein: CASSFTSGSYEQYF.

The rearrangement joins TRBV4-2 to TRBJ1-1; D is unclear. Germline assignment: CDR1 LGHNA and CDR2 YNFKEQ. This CDR3 spans 17 amino acids. V dropped 1 base and J dropped 4 bases, with 19 bases sitting between them. The CDR3 bases are TGTGCCAGCAGCCAAGGGGGAGCGGAAGGGTGGGGCACTGAAGCTTTCTTT. Amino acid sequence: CASSQGGAEGWGTEAFF.

This chain links TRBV7-9 with TRBJ2-3, with TRBD2 identical over 10 bases. Germline CDR1 SEHNR, CDR2 FQNEAQ (reference sequence). This CDR3 is 16 amino acids long. V was clipped by 7 bases and J by 4 bases; unmatched bases: 11. The CDR3 here is CASTPGLAGEADTQYF. Here the CDR3 DNA reads TGTGCCAGCACTCCGGGGCTAGCGGGAGAAGCAGATACGCAGTATTTT. Full variable domain (rest looked up from reference TRBV7-9 and TRBJ2-3): DTGVSQNPRHKITKRGQNVTFRCDPISEHNRLYWYRQTLGQGPEFLTYFQNEAQLEKSRLLSDRFSAERPKGSFSTLEIQRTEQGDSAMYLCASTPGLAGEADTQYFGPGTRLTVL.

The rearrangement links TRBV7-8 to TRBJ1-3; 8 bases are shared with TRBD1. Germline V CDR1 and CDR2: SGHVS, FQNEAQ. The CDR3 is 19 residues long. Losses at the gene ends were 2 bases for V and 0 bases for J; bases not matched to a gene: 12. In DNA form, the CDR3 reads TGTGCCAGCAGCTTAACTGGAGGCACAGGGGGAAGCTCTGGAAACACCATATATTTT. Encoded protein: CASSLTGGTGGSSGNTIYF.

The rearrangement uses TRBV21-1 and TRBJ1-1. TRBV21-1 is a pseudogene segment. This CDR3 spans 15 amino acids. CDR3 DNA: TGTGCCAGCAGCTCCCGACTGCGTAGATGCACTGAAGCTTTCTTT. Translation: CASSSRLRRCTEAFF.

The V and J genes are TRBV5-1 and TRBJ2-1; D possibly corresponds to TRBD2 (6 bases). Germline V gene sequence: CDR1 SGHRS, CDR2 YFSETQ. The length of the CDR3 is 14 residues. V lost 3 bases and J 4 bases, leaving 11 bases between the germline ends. The CDR3, as DNA: TGCGCCAGCAGCTACCAAGCGGGTTACAATGAGCAGTTCTTC. This gives the protein CASSYQAGYNEQFF. The variable domain in full, with the rest retrieved from reference TRBV5-1 and TRBJ2-1, is KAGVTQTPRYLIKTRGQQVTLSCSPISGHRSVSWYQQTPGQGLQFLFEYFSETQRNKGNFPGRFSGRQFSNSRSEMNVSTLELGDSALYLCASSYQAGYNEQFFGPGTRLTVL.

The chain is built from TRBV24-1 and TRBJ2-3, with D tentatively TRBD2 (6 bases). The germline V gene encodes CDR1 KGHDR and CDR2 SFDVKD. V gave up 1 base and J gave up 3 bases, with 19 bases separating them. The CDR3 sequence is 18 residues long. CDR3: CATSDLSTSSPKTDTQYF. The DNA of the CDR3 is TGTGCCACCAGTGATTTAAGCACTAGCAGCCCAAAGACAGATACGCAGTATTTT.

This CDR3 is CASSDEAGAETQYF. The CDR3 nucleotides read TGTGCCAGCAGTGATGAAGCGGGGGCGGAGACCCAGTACTTC. The gene calls are TRBV2 and TRBJ2-5, with 8 bases fitting TRBD2. Germline V gene lookup returns CDR1 SNHLY and CDR2 FYNNEI. The CDR3 extends over 14 amino acids. V lost 3 bases to trimming and J lost 5 bases; unmatched junction nucleotides: 5.

V gene TRBV29-1 combines with J gene TRBJ1-1; 10 nucleotides line up with TRBD1. Germline V CDR1 and CDR2: SQVTM, ANQGSEA. J lost 0 bases, V lost 4 bases, and 5 bases had no gene match. CDR3 size: 15 residues. The CDR3 DNA reads as TGCAGCGTTGCGCCGGGACAGGGGATGAACACTGAAGCTTTCTTT. This sequence encodes CSVAPGQGMNTEAFF.

The V call is TRBV7-9, the J call TRBJ1-1; weak D call: TRBD1 (6 bases). Germline V CDR1 and CDR2: SEHNR, FQNEAQ (reference sequence). The CDR3 spans 14 residues. Trimming took off 8 bases at V and 0 bases at J, with 13 bases between the two ends. The CDR3 region is CASPQTGMNTEAFF. Here the CDR3 DNA reads TGTGCCAGCCCCCAGACAGGTATGAACACTGAAGCTTTCTTT.

This sequence joins TRBV5-1 and TRBJ2-3, with 11 nucleotides matching TRBD2. The germline V gene has CDR1 SGHRS and CDR2 YFSETQ. Unmatched junction bases numbered 7, after V lost 5 bases and J lost 2 bases. This CDR3 contains 16 residues. CDR3 sequence reads: CASSRPGLADTDTQYF. In DNA, the CDR3 is TGCGCCAGCAGTAGGCCGGGACTAGCGGACACAGATACGCAGTATTTT.

The chain couples TRBV28 to TRBJ1-4, with no clear D. Germline loops: CDR1 MDHEN, CDR2 SYDVKM. V gave up 4 bases and J gave up 8 bases, with 5 bases separating them. The CDR3 is made up of 11 amino acids. The CDR3 region is CASSSMEKLFF. The DNA for the CDR3 is TGTGCCAGCAGTTCTATGGAAAAACTGTTTTTT.

In this sample, this clone turned up once. The V and J genes are TRBV18 and TRBJ1-4; 9 nucleotides align to TRBD1. This CDR3 spans 15 amino acids. The germline V gene has CDR1 KGHSH and CDR2 LQKENI. The J segment lost 5 bases and the V segment lost 2 bases, leaving 3 bases of the junction unmatched. The CDR3 loop is CASSPSGTGNEKLFF. The CDR3 coding sequence is TGTGCCAGCTCACCATCCGGGACAGGGAATGAAAAACTGTTTTTT.

This sequence joins TRBV5-5 and TRBJ1-1; D is possibly TRBD1 (5 bases). Trimming shortened V by 3 bases and J by 1 base, and 7 bases separated the two germline ends. The CDR3 is made up of 13 amino acids. Germline CDR1 reads SGHKS; CDR2 reads YYEKEE (reference sequence). In nucleotides, the CDR3 is TGTGCCAGCAGCTCTACAGGGAACACTGAAGCTTTCTTT. This sequence encodes CASSSTGNTEAFF.